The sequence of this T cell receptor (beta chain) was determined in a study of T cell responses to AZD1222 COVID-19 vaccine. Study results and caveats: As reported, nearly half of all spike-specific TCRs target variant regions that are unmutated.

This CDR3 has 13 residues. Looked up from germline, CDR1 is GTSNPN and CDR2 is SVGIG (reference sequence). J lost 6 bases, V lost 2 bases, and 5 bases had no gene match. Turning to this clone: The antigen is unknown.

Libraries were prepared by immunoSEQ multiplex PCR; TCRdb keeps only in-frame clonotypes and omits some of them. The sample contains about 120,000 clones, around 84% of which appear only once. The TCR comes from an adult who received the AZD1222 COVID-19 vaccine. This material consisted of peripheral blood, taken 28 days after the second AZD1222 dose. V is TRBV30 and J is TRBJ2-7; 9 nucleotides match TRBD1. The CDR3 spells CAWSIQGAFEQYF. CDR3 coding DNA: TGTGCCTGGAGTATACAGGGGGCGTTCGAGCAGTACTTC.